These 22 T cell receptor beta chains came from one sample sequenced in a study of somatic mutations in cytotoxic T cells in rheumatoid arthritis. The assay was immunoSEQ multiplex PCR, and TCRdb's table has in-frame clones only and misses some. The table includes about 12,000 clones, 80% to 85% detected once. Sequencing was done on a sample of CD8+ T cells sorted from blood. The receptor set was obtained from a woman aged 55-69 years in good health.

The rearrangement joins TRBV11-2 to TRBJ2-2; D is perhaps TRBD1 (5 bases). Germline CDR1 reads SGHAT; CDR2 reads FQNNGV. Trimming took 4 bases from V and 0 from J, leaving 12 bases between them. The CDR3 totals 16 residues. CDR3 in amino acids: CASSYGAGPNTGELFF. In DNA, the CDR3 is TGTGCCAGCAGCTATGGTGCAGGGCCGAACACCGGGGAGCTGTTTTTT. Drawing the rest from reference TRBV11-2 and TRBJ2-2, the complete variable domain is EAGVAQSPRYKIIEKRQSVAFWCNPISGHATLYWYQQILGQGPKLLIQFQNNGVVDDSQLPKDRFSAERLKGVDSTLKIQPAKLEDSAVYLCASSYGAGPNTGELFFGEGSRLTVL.

The chain links TRBV7-2 to TRBJ2-3; maybe TRBD1 (6 bases). This CDR3 has 16 residues. With 5 bases removed from V and 6 bases from J, the gap between germline ends came to 21 bases. Germline lookup yields CDR1 SGHTA and CDR2 FQGNSA. CDR3 nucleotides: TGTGCCAGCAGCCCTAGGGGGTGGCTAGTTTGGGATACGCAGTATTTT. The encoded protein is CASSPRGWLVWDTQYF.

The chain carries TRBV4-2 and TRBJ2-1, with 10 bases matching TRBD2. V was clipped by 0 bases and J by 9 bases; unmatched bases: 11. The CDR3 totals 17 residues. Germline CDR1 LGHNA, CDR2 YNFKEQ. CDR3 bases: TGTGCCAGCAGCCAAGAAGGGTCAAGCGGGGGGGCGGGTGAGCAGTTCTTC. This codes for CASSQEGSSGGAGEQFF.

V usage is TRBV2 and J usage is TRBJ2-6; D perhaps matches TRBD1 (6 bases). CDR3 size: 16 residues. Germline V lookup: CDR1 SNHLY, CDR2 FYNNEI. V was pared by 4 bases and J by 2 bases, with 12 bases between. The CDR3 nucleotides are TGTGCCAGCAGTGTGGCAGGGGCGCCTGGGGCCAACGTCCTGACTTTC. It codes for CASSVAGAPGANVLTF.

On this clone: Other DNA sequences of this sample code for an identical CDR3. The V call is TRBV27, the J call TRBJ1-5; D is ambiguous. The germline V gene has CDR1 MNHEY and CDR2 SMNVEV (reference sequence). V dropped 5 bases and J dropped 1 base, with 9 bases sitting between them. The CDR3 runs to 14 residues. The CDR3 sequence: CASSPSGSNQPQHF. The CDR3 DNA is TGTGCCAGCAGTCCCTCGGGAAGCAATCAGCCCCAGCATTTT.

The chain carries TRBV5-5 and TRBJ1-2; D unclear. Germline V lookup: CDR1 SGHKS, CDR2 YYEKEE (reference sequence). V was trimmed by 4 bases and J by 8 bases, leaving 21 bases between them. This CDR3 is built from 15 residues. The CDR3 sequence is CASSPTWNGYIGYTF. For the CDR3, the DNA is TGTGCCAGCAGCCCTACTTGGAACGGGTATATAGGCTACACCTTC.

The chain is built from TRBV9 and TRBJ2-3; D is possibly TRBD1 (6 bases). CDR3 length: 15 residues. CDR1 is SGDLS and CDR2 is YYNGEE in the germline V gene. V was trimmed by 4 bases and J by 1 base, leaving 13 bases between them. CDR3 DNA sequence: TGTGCCAGCAGCTTCCGGGACATCCGCACAGATACGCAGTATTTT. Its protein product is CASSFRDIRTDTQYF.

The chain employs TRBV5-6 and TRBJ2-3; possibly TRBD2 for D (6 bases). Trimming stripped 4 bases from V and 2 bases from J, with 20 bases between. The CDR3 runs to 17 residues. Germline loops: CDR1 SGHDT, CDR2 YYEEEE. The CDR3 DNA reads as TGTGCCAGCAGCGGTGCTCAAAGCGGGTTTTTCACAGATACGCAGTATTTT. Its protein product is CASSGAQSGFFTDTQYF.

The V gene is TRBV11-2, the J gene TRBJ1-1, with D possibly TRBD1 on 6 matching bases. Germline V gene data show CDR1 as SGHAT and CDR2 as FQNNGV. This CDR3 is 15 amino acids long. With 5 bases removed from V and 2 bases from J, the gap between germline ends came to 15 bases. The CDR3 DNA follows: TGTGCCAGCAGCCAAGCCTTAGGGGGAAACACTGAAGCTTTCTTT. Protein: CASSQALGGNTEAFF.

The J gene is TRBJ2-5, the V gene TRBV9, with TRBD2 identical over 12 bases. CDR3 length: 19 residues. V trimming: 10 bases; J trimming: 1 base; junction bases outside the gene matches: 20. The V gene's germline CDR1 is SGDLS and CDR2 YYNGEE. The CDR3 protein is CARKSPIPKLAGGQETQYF. Written as DNA, the CDR3 is TGTGCCCGAAAATCACCGATTCCTAAACTAGCGGGGGGCCAAGAGACCCAGTACTTC.

This chain joins TRBV29-1 and TRBJ2-2; the match to TRBD1 covers 7 bases. Germline CDR1 SQVTM, CDR2 ANQGSEA. Trimming cost V 4 bases and J 2 bases; bases outside gene matches: 4. The CDR3 spans 14 residues. The CDR3 sequence is CSVGGTANTGELFF. In nucleotides, the CDR3 is TGCAGCGTTGGGGGGACAGCAAACACCGGGGAGCTGTTTTTT.

This clone was recorded once. This chain links TRBV7-8 with TRBJ1-1; D perhaps matches TRBD1 (5 bases). Germline V lookup: CDR1 SGHVS, CDR2 FQNEAQ. Trimming took 2 bases from V and 4 from J, leaving 17 bases between them. The CDR3 covers 16 residues. Here the CDR3 DNA reads TGTGCCAGCAGCTTATCGCAGGGCTGGGATGGCACTGAAGCTTTCTTT. Protein sequence: CASSLSQGWDGTEAFF.

The rearrangement joins TRBV6-1 to TRBJ2-2; 7 positions agree with TRBD2. The V segment lost 0 bases and the J segment 4 bases; nucleotides outside the gene matches: 8. The CDR3 runs to 17 residues. Germline V lookup: CDR1 MNHNS, CDR2 SASEGT. The CDR3 sequence is CASSEARLAGTTGELFF. The CDR3 DNA follows: TGTGCCAGCAGTGAAGCACGACTAGCAGGGACCACCGGGGAGCTGTTTTTT.

This clone is deemed medium-sized (0.01 to 0.1%). The chain couples TRBV29-1 to TRBJ2-7; the D is unclear. Germline lookup yields CDR1 SQVTM and CDR2 ANQGSEA. The CDR3 covers 13 residues. Trimming removed 4 bases at V and 0 bases at J, with 10 bases between. CDR3 loop: CSVVLSNSYEQYF. The DNA for the CDR3 is TGCAGCGTTGTCCTGAGTAACTCCTACGAGCAGTACTTC.

V gene TRBV9 combines with J gene TRBJ1-3, with a tentative D call TRBD1 (5 bases). The CDR3 runs to 16 residues. Trimming cost V 4 bases and J 0 bases, with 14 bases left between them. CDR1 and CDR2 from the germline V gene are SGDLS and YYNGEE. The CDR3 DNA reads TGTGCCAGCAGCCCGCGGGACCGATCCTCTGGAAACACCATATATTTT. The encoded protein is CASSPRDRSSGNTIYF.

V and J are TRBV27 and TRBJ2-1, with 8 bases lining up with TRBD2. The CDR3 contains 16 residues. CDR1 is MNHEY, CDR2 SMNVEV, per germline (reference sequence). V gave up 7 bases and J gave up 4 bases; unmatched junction bases: 12. DNA of the CDR3: TGTGCCAGCACCGCGAATCTAGCGGGTGTTTACAATGAGCAGTTCTTC. Encoded protein: CASTANLAGVYNEQFF.

This rearrangement joins TRBV9 to TRBJ2-1, with D unclear. V gave up 6 bases and J gave up 3 bases, with 19 bases separating them. Germline assignment: CDR1 SGDLS and CDR2 YYNGEE. The CDR3 has 16 amino acids. The CDR3 coding sequence is TGTGCCAGCAACCAAAACCCCGGCGGAGACTACAATGAGCAGTTCTTC. Translating gives CASNQNPGGDYNEQFF.

CDR3 coding DNA: TGTGCCAGCAGCCACCAGCCGACAGGGTATGCCGGGGAGCTGTTTTTT. Translating gives CASSHQPTGYAGELFF. The chain couples TRBV6-6 to TRBJ2-2; 7 bases fit TRBD1. This CDR3 has 16 amino acids. Trimming cost V 6 bases and J 6 bases; bases outside gene matches: 13. From germline, CDR1 is MNHNY and CDR2 SVGAGI (reference sequence).

The chain carries TRBV9 and TRBJ2-1, with D tentatively TRBD2 (5 bases). Trimming shortened V by 4 bases and J by 4 bases, and 9 bases separated the two germline ends. CDR3 length: 13 amino acids. Germline CDR1 SGDLS, CDR2 YYNGEE. CDR3 coding DNA: TGTGCCAGCAGCTACACTAGTTACAATGAGCAGTTCTTC. Its translation: CASSYTSYNEQFF.

This chain connects TRBV6-1 to TRBJ2-2, with no clear D. The CDR3 spans 12 residues. Trimming took off 0 bases at V and 7 bases at J, with 3 bases between the two ends. Germline V gene data show CDR1 as MNHNS and CDR2 as SASEGT. The CDR3 loop is CASSEASGELFF. For the CDR3, the DNA is TGTGCCAGCAGTGAAGCGAGCGGGGAGCTGTTTTTT.

The chain employs TRBV4-1 and TRBJ2-3; 9 bases are shared with TRBD2. V was pared by 0 bases and J by 3 bases, with 4 bases of the junction left unmatched. CDR1 is MGHRA and CDR2 is YSYEKL in the germline V gene. The CDR3 is 16 residues long. CDR3 bases: TGCGCCAGCAGCCAAGAGGGGCGGGGGGGTACAGATACGCAGTATTTT. This gives the protein CASSQEGRGGTDTQYF.

J is TRBJ2-1 and V is TRBV28; TRBD1 agrees at 9 bases. The CDR3 extends over 14 amino acids. The trim removed 5 bases at V and 10 bases at J, leaving 9 bases unmatched. CDR1 and CDR2 from the germline V gene are MDHEN and SYDVKM. CDR3 in amino acids: CASSTGTGLWEQFF. For the CDR3, the DNA is TGTGCCAGCAGTACCGGGACAGGGTTGTGGGAGCAGTTCTTC.